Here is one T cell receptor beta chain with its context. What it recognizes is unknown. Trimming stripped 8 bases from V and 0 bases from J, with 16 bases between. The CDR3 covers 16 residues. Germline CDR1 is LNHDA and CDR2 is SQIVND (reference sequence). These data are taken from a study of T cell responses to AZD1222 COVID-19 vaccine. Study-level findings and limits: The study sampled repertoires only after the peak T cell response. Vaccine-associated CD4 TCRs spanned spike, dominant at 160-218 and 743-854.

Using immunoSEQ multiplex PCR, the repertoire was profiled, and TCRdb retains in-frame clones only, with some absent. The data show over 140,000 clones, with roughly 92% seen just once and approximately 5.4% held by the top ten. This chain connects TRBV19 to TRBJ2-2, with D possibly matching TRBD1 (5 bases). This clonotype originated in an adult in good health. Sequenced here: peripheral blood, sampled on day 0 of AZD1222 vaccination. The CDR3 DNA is TGTGCCAGTGGATACCGCAGGGTAACGAACACCGGGGAGCTGTTTTTT. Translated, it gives CASGYRRVTNTGELFF.